Given below is one T cell receptor (beta chain) in context. The record originates from a study of control samples from healthy donors and cancer patients. Profiling relied on immunoSEQ multiplex PCR, and the TCRdb table lists in-frame clones only, not all of them. The table has more than 120,000 clones, approximately 91% seen once. The receptor was derived from a man aged 30 to 45 in good health. Specimen: blood.

The CDR3 spells CASSVVVTAYEQYF. The CDR3, as DNA: TGTGCCAGTAGTGTTGTCGTGACAGCCTACGAGCAGTACTTC. The chain combines TRBV19 with TRBJ2-7, with a possible D match to TRBD1 (5 bases). CDR1 LNHDA and CDR2 SQIVND come from the germline V gene (reference sequence). The CDR3 extends over 14 amino acids. Trimming took off 5 bases at V and 2 bases at J, with 13 bases between the two ends.